A selection of T cell receptor beta chains follows, all from one sample in a study of Ad26.COV2.S vaccination and SARS-CoV-2 variants. Measured with immunoSEQ multiplex PCR; TCRdb has only the in-frame clones, and not every one. In the table there are 300,000 to 350,000 clones, about 87% of which are singletons. Specimen: peripheral blood, collected in a trial of Ad26.COV2.S vaccine versus placebo. Receptors were obtained from a person between 18 and 65 years old who received the Ad26.COV2.S COVID-19 vaccine or a placebo. The conserved cysteine and the conserved F or W are not part of the CDR3 here. Size is stated for part of the rows, as once, few or many counts, or as a class when the clone is expanded.

TRBV6-5	few	TRBJ2-6	ASSTSGSGANVLT
TRBV27	once	TRBJ1-6	ASTIAGTVGSPLH
TRBV28	NA	TRBJ2-1	ASSTGGAYNEQF
TRBV3-1/TRBV3-2	NA	TRBJ2-3	ASSGVGQINPTDTQY
TRBV15	NA	TRBJ2-2	ATSTRRDTSGRRGLVATTGELF
TRBV7-9	once	TRBJ1-6	ASSLEFGQNSPLH
TRBV7-3	NA	TRBJ1-1	ASSLTGGEAF
TRBV6-5	NA	TRBJ2-7	ASSPSGQGSYEQY
TRBV11-3	NA	TRBJ2-1	ASSLDLASGAPRNEQF
TRBV30	NA	TRBJ2-2	AWSVRRANTGELF
TRBV7-3	once	TRBJ2-1	ASSSFGGGPAEVEQF
TRBV2	NA	TRBJ2-1	ASSVSGGAYNEQF
TRBV7-8	NA	TRBJ2-1	ASSSTDTHNEQF
TRBV6-4	NA	TRBJ2-3	ASSASGSTDTQY
TRBV5-1	NA	TRBJ1-3	ASSPLTGNTIY
TRBV28	NA	TRBJ2-3	ASSSTGMDTQY
TRBV5-8	NA	TRBJ1-2	ASTLRVGTNYGYT
TRBV19	NA	TRBJ2-5	ASSIGAETQY
TRBV30	NA	TRBJ2-3	AWSALTSGRAADTQY
TRBV9	NA	TRBJ2-3	ASNLSGGRGTDTQY
TRBV18	NA	TRBJ2-2	ASSPQGSGELF
TRBV7-3	NA	TRBJ1-5	ASSNGQGPLGNQPQH
TRBV11-2	NA	TRBJ2-5	ASSFQETQY
TRBV6-5	NA	TRBJ1-2	ASSYSTGLDYGYT
TRBV19	NA	TRBJ2-5	ASSWSPQGGGVAETQY
TRBV3-1/TRBV3-2	once	TRBJ2-3	ASSQDFMEGGTDTQY
TRBV10-3	NA	TRBJ1-1	AIRIKARNTEAF
TRBV28	NA	TRBJ2-1	ASSRLAENEQF
TRBV7-3	NA	TRBJ2-7	ASSLRASGYEQY
TRBV7-3	NA	TRBJ2-7	ASSLTQFREQY
TRBV3-1/TRBV3-2	NA	TRBJ1-2	ASSLGQDYGYT
TRBV7-2	NA	TRBJ2-2	ASSLRMNTGELF
TRBV3-1/TRBV3-2	NA	TRBJ1-2	ASSDASTGPSGYT
TRBV21-1	NA	TRBJ1-2	ASRLGGGYT
TRBV5-1	NA	TRBJ2-2	ASSLGQGNTGELF
TRBV7-2	NA	TRBJ1-2	ASSARQNYGYT
TRBV30	NA	TRBJ1-1	AWSVKGAPNTEAF
TRBV5-5	NA	TRBJ1-3	ASSLAGGSSGNTIY
TRBV7-3	few	TRBJ1-2	ASSGTRGVNSNLPYGYT
TRBV10-3	once	TRBJ2-1	AIRGRARNEQF
TRBV12-5	once	TRBJ1-3	ASGQGYGNTIY
TRBV24-1	NA	TRBJ1-1	ATSDLTGNTEAF
TRBV9	NA	TRBJ1-3	ASAIGRDGNTIY
TRBV19	NA	TRBJ2-1	ASSIHNEQF
TRBV5-1	NA	TRBJ2-1	ASSLWSTEAYNEQF
TRBV7-9	NA	TRBJ2-5	ASSFTGREETQY
TRBV15	NA	TRBJ2-5	ATSGSGTGFRETQY
TRBV6-2/TRBV6-3	once	TRBJ2-4	ASSPPRGDTRFQKY